This T cell receptor beta chain was recorded in a study of CD8 T cells in ankylosing spondylitis. There are a few counts of this clonotype. The antigen is not known. Quantitative 5'-RACE with molecular barcodes produced the TCR beta libraries. TCRdb reanalysed the 5' RACE reads using MiXCR and keeps one entry per CDR3 protein. Found here are 300,000 to 400,000 distinct CDR3 sequences, approximately 20% of them singletons; the top ten hold roughly a sixth. The study, taken as a whole, reports: Among TCR beta sequences, a motif of under ten highly homologous variants appeared characteristic of ankylosing spondylitis blood.

This clonotype was sampled from a male donor with ankylosing spondylitis. The sample comprised blood, either unsorted or a sorted T cell fraction (not recorded which).

The CDR3 loop reads CSVGHPDEQYF. The DNA of the CDR3 is TGCAGCGTTGGGCACCCAGACGAGCAGTACTTC. This chain uses TRBV29-1 with TRBJ2-7; D is unclear. This CDR3 contains 11 residues. Trimming stripped 4 bases from V and 5 bases from J, with 9 bases between. CDR1 is SQVTM, CDR2 ANQGSEA, per germline.